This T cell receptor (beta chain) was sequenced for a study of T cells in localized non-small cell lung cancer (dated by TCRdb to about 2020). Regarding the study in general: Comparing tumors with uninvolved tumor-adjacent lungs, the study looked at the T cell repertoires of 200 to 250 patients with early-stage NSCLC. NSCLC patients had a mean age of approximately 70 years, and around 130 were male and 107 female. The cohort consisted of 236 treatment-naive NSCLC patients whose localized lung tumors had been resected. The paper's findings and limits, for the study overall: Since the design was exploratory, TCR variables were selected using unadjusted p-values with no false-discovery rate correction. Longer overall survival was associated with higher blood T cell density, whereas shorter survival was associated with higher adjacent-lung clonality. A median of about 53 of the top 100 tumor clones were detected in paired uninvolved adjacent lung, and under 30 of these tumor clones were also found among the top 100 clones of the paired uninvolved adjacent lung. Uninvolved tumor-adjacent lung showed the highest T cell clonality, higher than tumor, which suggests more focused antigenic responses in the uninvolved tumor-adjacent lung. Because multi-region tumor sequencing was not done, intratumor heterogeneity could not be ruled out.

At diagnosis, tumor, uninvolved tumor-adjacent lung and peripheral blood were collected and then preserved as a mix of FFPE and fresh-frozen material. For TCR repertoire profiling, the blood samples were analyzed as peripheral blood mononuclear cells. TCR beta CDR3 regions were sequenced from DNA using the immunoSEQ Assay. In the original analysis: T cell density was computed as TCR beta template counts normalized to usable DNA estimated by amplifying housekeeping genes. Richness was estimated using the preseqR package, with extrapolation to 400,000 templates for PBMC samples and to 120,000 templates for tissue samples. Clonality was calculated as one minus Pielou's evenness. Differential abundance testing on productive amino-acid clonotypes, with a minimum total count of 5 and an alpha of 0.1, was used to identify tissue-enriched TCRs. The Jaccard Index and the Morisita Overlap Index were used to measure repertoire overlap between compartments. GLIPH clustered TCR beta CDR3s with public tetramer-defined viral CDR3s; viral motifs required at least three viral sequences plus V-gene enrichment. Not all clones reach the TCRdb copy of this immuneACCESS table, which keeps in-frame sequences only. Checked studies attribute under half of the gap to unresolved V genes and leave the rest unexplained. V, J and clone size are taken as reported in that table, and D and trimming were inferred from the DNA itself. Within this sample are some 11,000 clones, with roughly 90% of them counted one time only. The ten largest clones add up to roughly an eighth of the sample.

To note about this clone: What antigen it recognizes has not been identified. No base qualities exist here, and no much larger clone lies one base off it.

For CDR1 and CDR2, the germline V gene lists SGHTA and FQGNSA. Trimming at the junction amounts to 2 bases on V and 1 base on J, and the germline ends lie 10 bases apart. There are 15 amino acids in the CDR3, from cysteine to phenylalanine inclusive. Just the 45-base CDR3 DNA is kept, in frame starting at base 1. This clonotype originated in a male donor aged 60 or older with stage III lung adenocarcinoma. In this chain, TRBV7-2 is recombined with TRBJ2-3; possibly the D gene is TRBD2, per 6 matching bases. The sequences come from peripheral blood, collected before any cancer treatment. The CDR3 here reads CASSLTPSGTDTQYF. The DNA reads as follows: TGTGCCAGCAGCTTAACCCCTAGCGGCACAGATACGCAGTATTTT.